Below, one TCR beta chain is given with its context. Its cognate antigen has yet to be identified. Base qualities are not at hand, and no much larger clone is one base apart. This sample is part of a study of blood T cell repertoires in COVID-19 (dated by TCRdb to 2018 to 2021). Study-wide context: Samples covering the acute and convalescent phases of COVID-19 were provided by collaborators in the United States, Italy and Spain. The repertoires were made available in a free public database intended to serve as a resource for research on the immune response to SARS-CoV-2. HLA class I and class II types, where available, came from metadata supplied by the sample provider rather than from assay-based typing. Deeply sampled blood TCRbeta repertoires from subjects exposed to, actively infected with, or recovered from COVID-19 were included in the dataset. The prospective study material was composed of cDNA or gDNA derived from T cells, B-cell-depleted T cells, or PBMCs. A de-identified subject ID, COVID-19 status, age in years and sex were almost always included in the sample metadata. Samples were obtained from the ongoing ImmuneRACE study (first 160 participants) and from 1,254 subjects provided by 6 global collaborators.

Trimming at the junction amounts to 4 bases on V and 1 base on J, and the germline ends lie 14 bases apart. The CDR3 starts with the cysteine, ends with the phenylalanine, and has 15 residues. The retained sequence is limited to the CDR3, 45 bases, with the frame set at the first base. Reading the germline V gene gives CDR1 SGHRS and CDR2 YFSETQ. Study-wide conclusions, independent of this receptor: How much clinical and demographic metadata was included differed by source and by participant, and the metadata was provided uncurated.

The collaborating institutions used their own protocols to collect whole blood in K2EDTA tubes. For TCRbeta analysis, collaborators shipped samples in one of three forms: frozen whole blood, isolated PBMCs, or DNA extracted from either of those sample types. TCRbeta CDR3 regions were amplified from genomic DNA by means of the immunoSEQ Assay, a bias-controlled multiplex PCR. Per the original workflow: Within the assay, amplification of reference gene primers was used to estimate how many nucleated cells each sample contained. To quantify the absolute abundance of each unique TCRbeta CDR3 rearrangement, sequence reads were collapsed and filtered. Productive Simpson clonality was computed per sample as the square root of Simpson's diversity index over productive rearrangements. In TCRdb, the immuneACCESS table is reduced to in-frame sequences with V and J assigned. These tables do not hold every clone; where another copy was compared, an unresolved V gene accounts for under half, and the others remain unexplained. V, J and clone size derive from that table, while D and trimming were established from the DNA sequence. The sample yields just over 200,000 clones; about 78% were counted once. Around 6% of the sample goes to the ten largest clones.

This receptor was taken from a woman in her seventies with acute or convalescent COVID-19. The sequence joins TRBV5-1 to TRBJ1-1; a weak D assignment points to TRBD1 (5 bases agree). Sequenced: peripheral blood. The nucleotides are TGCGCCAGCAGCCCACTCGGCGGGGGGAACACTGAAGCTTTCTTT. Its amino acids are CASSPLGGGNTEAFF. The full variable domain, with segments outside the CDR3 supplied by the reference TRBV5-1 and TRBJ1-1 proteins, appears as KAGVTQTPRYLIKTRGQQVTLSCSPISGHRSVSWYQQTPGQGLQFLFEYFSETQRNKGNFPGRFSGRQFSNSRSEMNVSTLELGDSALYLCASSPLGGGNTEAFFGQGTRLTVV.